The count of the clone carrying this T cell receptor beta chain is one. Its target is unknown. Produced via immunoSEQ multiplex PCR; TCRdb's table is partial and in-frame only. The table has 150,000 to 200,000 clones, about nine tenths seen once. This specimen belongs to a study of T cell responses to AZD1222 COVID-19 vaccine. Findings and limits, study-wide: The donor group comprised mostly white British people and more females; the analysis possibly underestimated clonal diversity. Among vaccine-associated CD4 TCRs, coverage spanned spike, with dominance at 160-218 and 743-854. Rises in breadth and depth of Spike-specific TCRs came after two AZD1222 doses. Baseline seropositivity characterized only a handful of AZD1222 recipients.

The TCR comes from an adult who received the MenACWY meningococcal vaccine as a control. This material consisted of peripheral blood, taken 28 days after the second dose of the MenACWY control vaccine.

The CDR3 DNA reads TGTGCCAGCAGCTTCGGGGGGTCGGGTCAGCCCCAGCATTTT. Protein product: CASSFGGSGQPQHF. V is TRBV5-4 and J is TRBJ1-5; D may be TRBD1 (5 bases). Trimming shortened V by 2 bases and J by 6 bases, and 12 bases separated the two germline ends. There are 14 residues in the CDR3. Germline assignment: CDR1 SGHNT and CDR2 YYREEE (reference sequence).